This paragraph covers one T cell receptor beta chain sequence. Its antigen remains unknown. The CDR3 is 16 amino acids. Trimming removed 2 bases from V and 2 bases from J, with 16 bases in between. The data are from a study of molecular identifiers for immune sequencing clone quantification. Notes on the study in general: Clonotypes surpassing 20 RNA copies contained over 98% of effector molecules, versus under 1% in naive cells.

Making the bulk TCR libraries relied on previously described methods and listed TCR primers. A single record per CDR3 protein comes from TCRdb applying MiXCR to the PCR reads. Among fewer than 75,000 distinct CDR3 sequences, less than 20% were seen once, and the ten largest hold around 1.6%. Sequencing was carried out using naive CD8+ T cells from blood, with Jurkat cell RNA spiked in. Subset of the sample: FACS-sorted CD8+CD4-CCR7+CD45RA+ naive T cells. This clonotype was obtained from a human donor in good health. Some libraries in this study had Jurkat cell RNA spiked in. The gene calls are TRBV23-1 and TRBJ2-7, with a tentative D call TRBD2 (5 bases). TRBV23-1 has ORF status, its function being uncertain. The CDR3 DNA reads as TGCGCCAGCAGTCAACCTTCCGGGAAGCAACCCTACGAGCAGTACTTC. It yields the protein CASSQPSGKQPYEQYF.